This T cell receptor (beta chain) derives from a study of cytomegalovirus exposure and HLA in healthy donors. Study findings and constraints: TCR beta sequences numbering some 17,000 were associated with HLA alleles at 0.05 false discovery rate in a later analysis. Immune exposure information available was restricted to CMV serostatus.

Trimming took 3 bases from V and 4 from J, leaving 15 bases between them. The CDR3 length is 16 residues. Germline V gene lookup returns CDR1 SNHLY and CDR2 FYNNEI. Both 60 Vbeta primers and 13 Jbeta primers went into the PCR. Some clones are missing from TCRdb's copy, which holds only in-frame ones; the method was immunoSEQ multiplex PCR. The sample gives 200,000 or so clones, over 75% of which show up once; 0.2% to 0.3% is in the top ten. As to this clone: Its target is not known.

Input material: PBMCs. The chain carries TRBV2 and TRBJ2-2; the D is unclear. The sequence was collected from a girl less than two years old in good health and CMV-seronegative. The CDR3 nucleotides are TGTGCCAGCAGTGACCAGCGAAGCGCCCCCACCGGGGAGCTGTTTTTT. Encoded protein: CASSDQRSAPTGELFF.